The 16 T cell receptor beta chains in this list originate from one sample, sequenced in a study of cytomegalovirus exposure and HLA in healthy donors. Clones were sequenced by immunoSEQ multiplex PCR, and TCRdb holds only the in-frame ones, with some missing. The sample carries about 68,000 clones, approximately 90% recorded once. The sequenced material came from PBMCs. The receptor source for this set is a man between 18 and 35 years old in good health and CMV-seronegative.

The V call is TRBV4-3, the J call TRBJ2-1, with D uncertain. The length of the CDR3 is 14 residues. Germline assignment: CDR1 LGHNA and CDR2 YSLEER. V was trimmed by 4 bases and J by 3 bases, leaving 10 bases between them. CDR3 sequence reads: CASSRLTSYNEQFF. In DNA, the CDR3 is TGCGCCAGCAGCCGCCTCACCAGCTACAATGAGCAGTTCTTC.

This chain links TRBV7-9 with TRBJ1-4; D unresolved. The germline gives CDR1 SEHNR, CDR2 FQNEAQ (reference sequence). The CDR3 runs 15 residues. The V end was cut by 3 bases, the J end by 2 bases, with 10 bases between. This CDR3 reads CASSFLGETNEKLFF. In DNA form, the CDR3 reads TGTGCCAGCAGCTTCCTTGGGGAGACTAATGAAAAACTGTTTTTT.

The chain joins TRBV6-5 to TRBJ2-7, with 8 bases identical to TRBD2. The junction had 8 bases not matched to a gene; V was cut back by 2 bases and J by 2 bases. CDR3 length: 16 residues. Germline V lookup: CDR1 MNHEY, CDR2 SVGAGI. The CDR3 nucleotides read TGTGCCAGCAGTTACGGTGGAGCGGGAGAAGCCTACGAGCAGTACTTC. This codes for CASSYGGAGEAYEQYF.

The chain has TRBV27 and TRBJ1-1, with D hard to call. This CDR3 spans 15 amino acids. The ends were cut back, 2 bases at V and 3 bases at J, with 13 bases in the middle. Germline V gene sequence: CDR1 MNHEY, CDR2 SMNVEV (reference sequence). The CDR3 region is CASSLSVDWDTEAFF. In DNA form, the CDR3 reads TGTGCCAGCAGTTTAAGTGTTGACTGGGACACTGAAGCTTTCTTT.

V gene TRBV28 combines with J gene TRBJ1-5, with TRBD1 matching 8 bases. From germline, CDR1 is MDHEN and CDR2 SYDVKM. This CDR3 is 16 amino acids long. V lost 6 bases to trimming and J lost 7 bases; unmatched junction nucleotides: 14. CDR3 in DNA: TGTGCCAGCAGGGAAGGACAGGGAGTGATAACACAGCCCCAGCATTTT. Residues: CASREGQGVITQPQHF.

The chain carries TRBV28 and TRBJ2-5; D may be TRBD1 (6 bases). Trimming pared 3 bases from V and 7 bases from J, leaving 21 bases between. Germline CDR1 is MDHEN and CDR2 is SYDVKM. The CDR3 spans 16 residues. The CDR3 loop reads CASSFQVAGASWTQYF. Here the CDR3 DNA reads TGTGCCAGCAGTTTTCAGGTGGCAGGGGCGTCCTGGACCCAGTACTTC.

The chain has TRBV21-1 and TRBJ2-7; whether TRBD1, the table's D call, matches the DNA was not checked. TRBV21-1 is noted as a pseudogene. This CDR3 contains 18 residues. The CDR3 sequence is CASSKALGRGLNRDEQYF. The CDR3 nucleotides are TGTGCCAGCAGCAAAGCGCTCGGCAGGGGGCTTAATCGGGACGAGCAGTACTTC.

The chain recombines TRBV18 with TRBJ2-2; the match to TRBD1 covers 7 bases. In germline, CDR1 is KGHSH, CDR2 LQKENI. J lost 2 bases, V lost 3 bases, and 9 bases had no gene match. CDR3 size: 17 residues. The chain's CDR3 is CASSPRTGGDNTGELFF. The CDR3 DNA is TGTGCCAGCTCACCGCGGACAGGTGGCGATAACACCGGGGAGCTGTTTTTT.

This chain uses TRBV4-3 with TRBJ2-1, with 7 bases identical to TRBD2. V was pared by 3 bases and J by 8 bases, with 7 bases of the junction left unmatched. CDR3 length: 14 residues. Germline V gene sequence: CDR1 LGHNA, CDR2 YSLEER. In DNA, the CDR3 is TGCGCCAGCAGCCAGGACGGGAGGTGGTATGAGCAGTTCTTC. It is translated as CASSQDGRWYEQFF.

V gene TRBV14 combines with J gene TRBJ2-7; 9 bases fit TRBD1. Germline CDR1 reads SGHDN; CDR2 reads FVKESK. V lost 6 bases and J lost 2; bases outside the gene matches: 14. CDR3 length: 17 residues. The CDR3 protein is CASSPMMGQGIPYEQYF. The CDR3 nucleotides are TGTGCCAGCAGTCCTATGATGGGACAGGGAATTCCCTACGAGCAGTACTTC.

V is TRBV7-2 and J is TRBJ2-3; TRBD1 is a possible D gene (6 bases). The CDR3 is made up of 14 amino acids. Trimming removed 3 bases at V and 1 base at J, with 8 bases between. From germline, CDR1 is SGHTA and CDR2 FQGNSA. CDR3 in DNA: TGTGCCAGCAGCTTTGGGGGCGGCACAGATACGCAGTATTTT. Protein sequence: CASSFGGGTDTQYF. Full variable domain (outside the CDR3, taken from reference TRBV7-2 and TRBJ2-3): GAGVSQSPSNKVTEKGKDVELRCDPISGHTALYWYRQSLGQGLEFLIYFQGNSAPDKSGLPSDRFSAERTGGSVSTLTIQRTQQEDSAVYLCASSFGGGTDTQYFGPGTRLTVL.

This clone was detected only a few times. V and J are TRBV28 and TRBJ1-2, with D unresolved. Germline CDR1 is MDHEN and CDR2 is SYDVKM. The CDR3 length is 12 residues. Trimming removed 3 bases at V and 2 bases at J, with 4 bases between. The CDR3 is CASSFRNYGYTF. The CDR3 DNA is TGTGCCAGCAGTTTCCGGAACTATGGCTACACCTTC.

This sequence joins TRBV20-1 and TRBJ2-7; unclear D gene. CDR3 length: 9 amino acids. Germline lookup yields CDR1 DFQATT and CDR2 SNEGSKA (reference sequence). The chain's CDR3 is CSPGYEQYF. The CDR3 coding sequence is TGCAGCCCGGGCTACGAGCAGTACTTC.

This rearrangement joins TRBV28 to TRBJ2-3; 10 bases match TRBD2. The CDR3 sequence is 16 residues long. CDR1 is MDHEN, CDR2 SYDVKM, per germline. After removal of 3 bases from V and 5 bases from J, the junction contained 8 bases not matched to a gene. CDR3 sequence reads: CASSFLAGDVKDTQYF. In DNA, the CDR3 is TGTGCCAGCAGTTTTCTAGCGGGAGATGTGAAAGATACGCAGTATTTT. The whole variable domain, remainder taken from reference TRBV28 and TRBJ2-3, is DVKVTQSSRYLVKRTGEKVFLECVQDMDHENMFWYRQDPGLGLRLIYFSYDVKMKEKGDIPEGYSVSREKKERFSLILESASTNQTSMYLCASSFLAGDVKDTQYFGPGTRLTVL.

The chain carries TRBV11-2 and TRBJ2-7; TRBD2 matches 7 bases. V dropped 7 bases and J dropped 2; count of bases not matched to a gene: 11. This CDR3 is built from 15 residues. Germline lookup yields CDR1 SGHAT and CDR2 FQNNGV. CDR3 sequence: CASIDRDYGTYEQYF. CDR3 DNA: TGTGCCAGCATCGACCGGGACTACGGAACCTACGAGCAGTACTTC.

The chain is built from TRBV7-9 and TRBJ2-3; D gene unclear. V lost 8 bases to trimming and J lost 2 bases, with 11 bases between them. Germline CDR1 SEHNR, CDR2 FQNEAQ (reference sequence). The CDR3 covers 13 residues. The CDR3 is CASEDFYTDTQYF. CDR3 sequence (DNA): TGTGCCAGCGAAGACTTTTACACAGATACGCAGTATTTT.